These 5 T cell receptor beta chains share one sample of origin, sequenced in a study of blood T cell repertoires in COVID-19. The protocol was immunoSEQ multiplex PCR, while the TCRdb copy is restricted to in-frame clones and leaves out a portion. Here the sample spans around 200,000 clones, 85% to 90% being singletons. The sample consisted of PBMCs or T cells enriched from blood (not recorded which). All receptors come from a woman between 50 and 59 years old in a cohort exposed to, infected with or recovered from COVID-19 (not recorded which).

The chain carries TRBV10-3 and TRBJ2-6, with 7 nucleotides matching TRBD1. Germline CDR1 and CDR2: ENHRY and SYGVKD. The CDR3 sequence is 16 residues long. Unmatched junction bases numbered 9, after V lost 10 bases and J lost 0 bases. The CDR3 nucleotides read TGTGCCACTAAAGACAGGGCGAGCTCTGGGGCCAACGTCCTGACTTTC. It yields the protein CATKDRASSGANVLTF.

The CDR3 nucleotides read TGCGCCAGCAGCTTGGACGGACAAAACACTGAAGCTTTCTTT. It encodes CASSLDGQNTEAFF. This chain uses TRBV5-1 with TRBJ1-1; D may be TRBD1 (5 bases). The ends were cut back, 0 bases at V and 2 bases at J, with 8 bases in the middle. Germline V gene sequence: CDR1 SGHRS, CDR2 YFSETQ. The CDR3 is 14 residues long.

The CDR3 DNA follows: TGCGCCAGCAGCTTCTTAGACAGGGATCGTACTGAAGCTTTCTTT. Translation gives CASSFLDRDRTEAFF. V and J are TRBV5-1 and TRBJ1-1; TRBD1 aligns across 7 bases. V shed 2 bases, J shed 5 bases, and the junction held 9 bases outside the gene matches. The CDR3 runs 15 residues. Germline loops: CDR1 SGHRS, CDR2 YFSETQ. The full variable domain, completed using reference TRBV5-1 and TRBJ1-1, is KAGVTQTPRYLIKTRGQQVTLSCSPISGHRSVSWYQQTPGQGLQFLFEYFSETQRNKGNFPGRFSGRQFSNSRSEMNVSTLELGDSALYLCASSFLDRDRTEAFFGQGTRLTVV.

The rearrangement joins TRBV19 to TRBJ1-4, with D perhaps TRBD1 (5 bases). The V gene lost 6 bases and the J gene lost 3 bases, with 11 bases spanning the gap. The CDR3 runs 14 residues. Germline CDR1 LNHDA, CDR2 SQIVND (reference sequence). CDR3 sequence: CASSPRVANEKLFF. The DNA of the CDR3 is TGTGCCAGTAGCCCCAGGGTAGCTAATGAAAAACTGTTTTTT.

The chain is built from TRBV4-1 and TRBJ1-1, with 8 positions matching TRBD1. Germline trimming cut 3 bases from V and 8 bases from J; bases unmatched to any gene: 5. The CDR3 sequence is 13 residues long. Germline V CDR1 and CDR2: MGHRA, YSYEKL. DNA of the CDR3: TGCGCCAGCAGCCAGGTACAGGGGGAGGAAGCTTTCTTT. Protein: CASSQVQGEEAFF.